This T cell receptor (beta chain) was captured in a study of beta chain features in type 1 diabetes. Broader study findings: More deletions and fewer insertions at VDJ junctions were found in patients with type 1 diabetes. Among all four CD4+ subsets, Type 1 diabetes patients had TCRB CDR3s that were moderately but significantly shorter. The naive, central memory and Treg TCRB repertoires showed an apparent similarity that was greater among patients than among healthy donors.

After removal of 5 bases from V and 4 bases from J, the junction contained 7 bases not matched to a gene. Germline CDR1 reads SGHTA; CDR2 reads FQGNSA. CDR3 length: 14 amino acids. This clone was detected only a few times. Its cognate antigen is unknown. Within the sample, other DNA sequences also encode this same CDR3. TCRB transcripts that were expressed got sequenced, as all of the isolated RNA had been reverse transcribed. The table came from immunoSEQ multiplex PCR; TCRdb's copy has only in-frame clones and leaves some out. Among a few hundred thousand clones listed, over 14% were seen once. The V and J genes are TRBV7-2 and TRBJ2-7; 8 bases match TRBD2. Sequenced: naive CD4+ T cells from blood. The clonotype comes from a man between 18 and 29 years old with type 1 diabetes. The CDR3 loop reads CASSRTSGSYEQYF. CDR3 DNA sequence: TGTGCCAGCAGCCGAACTAGCGGCAGTTACGAGCAGTACTTC. The entire variable domain, with the rest obtained from reference TRBV7-2 and TRBJ2-7, is as follows: GAGVSQSPSNKVTEKGKDVELRCDPISGHTALYWYRQSLGQGLEFLIYFQGNSAPDKSGLPSDRFSAERTGGSVSTLTIQRTQQEDSAVYLCASSRTSGSYEQYFGPGTRLTVT.